A selection of T cell receptor beta chains follows, all from one sample in a study of early T cells in non-severe SARS-CoV-2 infection. TCRdb fed the 5' RACE reads into MiXCR, producing one record per CDR3 protein. The sample has about 56,000 distinct CDR3 sequences, around 16% seen once. Sequenced here: whole blood, sampled at baseline. The receptors here all came from an adult who was a healthcare worker with PCR-confirmed SARS-CoV-2 infection or an uninfected control (not recorded which). CDR3s include the opening cysteine and the closing phenylalanine or tryptophan. The D gene is left open where the match is weak. The size entry is marked missing in some rows and otherwise reads once, few, many or a size class.

TRBV2	NA	TRBJ2-2	NA	TGTGCCGGCCGACAGGCCCCGAACACCGGGGAGCTGTTTTTT	CAGRQAPNTGELFF
TRBV27	TRBD2	TRBJ2-3	many	TGTGCCAGCAGTCCCCGACTAGCGGTGGATACGCAGTATTTT	CASSPRLAVDTQYF
TRBV5-1	NA	TRBJ2-1	many	TGCGCCACCGCAGCCGGCGGTGCTACCTACAATGAGCAGTTCTTC	CATAAGGATYNEQFF
TRBV9	NA	TRBJ1-6	few	TGTGCCAGCAGCGTAGCGGACGGCGAGTATTCACCCCTCCACTTT	CASSVADGEYSPLHF
TRBV7-2	TRBD2	TRBJ2-4	large	TGTGCCAGCAGCCCGCGGGTGACGGGGGGGAACATTCAGTACTTC	CASSPRVTGGNIQYF
TRBV5-1	NA	TRBJ1-3	NA	TGCGCCAGCAGCCAGGACTCGAGAAACACCATATATTTT	CASSQDSRNTIYF
TRBV20-1	NA	TRBJ1-1	few	TGCAGTGCTAGAGACCCGGGGGGCTTGAACACTGAAGCTTTCTTT	CSARDPGGLNTEAFF
TRBV7-8	TRBD1	TRBJ2-5	NA	TGTGCCAGCAGCTCCTCAAGACAGGGGTGGACCCAGTACTTC	CASSSSRQGWTQYF
TRBV20-1	NA	TRBJ2-3	NA	TGCAGTGCTAGCAGGCAGTCGTGGGGTCTCACAGATACGCAGTATTTT	CSASRQSWGLTDTQYF
TRBV14	NA	TRBJ2-1	few	TGTGCCAGCAGCCAAGAGGTGCTGACTGAGCAGTTCTTC	CASSQEVLTEQFF
TRBV18	NA	TRBJ2-5	few	TGTGCCAGCTCACCAAGGGAGCAGAAGGAGACCCAGTACTTC	CASSPREQKETQYF
TRBV29-1	NA	TRBJ2-1	few	TGCAGCGTTGGACTCGGGCGGTACAATGAGCAGTTCTTC	CSVGLGRYNEQFF
TRBV21-1	NA	TRBJ2-2	few	TGTGCCAGCAGCAAAAACATCACCGGGGAGCTGTTTTTT	CASSKNITGELFF
TRBV24-1	NA	TRBJ2-3	few	TGTGCCACCAGTGCGGGAAAAGGGGGTTACACAGATACGCAGTATTTT	CATSAGKGGYTDTQYF
TRBV27	NA	TRBJ2-7	NA	TGTGCCAGCAGTGATGGTCACCTCGAGCAGTACTTC	CASSDGHLEQYF
TRBV6-2/TRBV6-3	NA	TRBJ2-7	NA	TGTGCCAGCGGAAGGACAGTTTCCTACGAGCAGTACTTC	CASGRTVSYEQYF
TRBV11-2	TRBD1	TRBJ1-2	NA	TGTGCCAGCAGAGCATGGGGGACAGAGTATGGCTACACCTTC	CASRAWGTEYGYTF
TRBV29-1	NA	TRBJ1-1	few	TGCAGCGGCCAGGGTTGGACTGAAGCTTTCTTT	CSGQGWTEAFF
TRBV10-3	NA	TRBJ1-3	NA	TGTGCCATCACAGAGACAGAAACCTCTGGAAACACCATATATTTT	CAITETETSGNTIYF
TRBV6-1	NA	TRBJ2-7	many	TGTGCCAGCAGTGATAACGGGCCTACCTACGAGCAGTACTTC	CASSDNGPTYEQYF
TRBV24-1	TRBD1	TRBJ2-2	few	TGTGCCACCAGTGACCCCGGACAGGGCACCGGGGAGCTGTTTTTT	CATSDPGQGTGELFF
TRBV19	TRBD1	TRBJ2-1	few	TGTGCCAGTAAGGGACAGGGGATGGGGCAGTTCTTC	CASKGQGMGQFF
TRBV12-3/TRBV12-4	NA	TRBJ1-1	NA	TGTGCCAGCACCCCTTTTGGGGCGGCAGGGACTAACACTGAAGCTTTCTTT	CASTPFGAAGTNTEAFF
TRBV4-1	NA	TRBJ2-7	few	TGCGCCAGCAGCCAAAAACTGGAAGGGGCAGAGGGGGCCTACGAGCAGTACTTC	CASSQKLEGAEGAYEQYF
TRBV27	NA	TRBJ2-1	many	TGTGCCAGCAGTACCGGGACGCGGACCTACAATGAGCAGTTCTTC	CASSTGTRTYNEQFF
TRBV5-1	TRBD2	TRBJ2-1	NA	TGCGCCAGCAGCTTGGAATTCCGGACTAGCGGGGGTGAGCAGTTCTTC	CASSLEFRTSGGEQFF
TRBV5-1	NA	TRBJ2-1	NA	TGCGCCAGCAGCCCCTCAGGGGTAAGATTCAATGAGCAGTTCTTC	CASSPSGVRFNEQFF
TRBV2	TRBD2	TRBJ2-7	NA	TGTGCCAGCAGTGACGTCCTAGCGGTCGAGCAGTACTTC	CASSDVLAVEQYF
TRBV7-2	NA	TRBJ2-5	many	TGTGCCAGCAGCTTAGGCTTACCGGGACATAAGTACTTC	CASSLGLPGHKYF
TRBV19	NA	TRBJ2-7	NA	TGTGCCAGTACCGACTCCTACGAGCAGTACTTC	CASTDSYEQYF
TRBV30	NA	TRBJ1-1	medium-sized	TGTGCCTGGAGTGTACCCGACAGCAGGAACACTGAAGCTTTCTTT	CAWSVPDSRNTEAFF
TRBV19	NA	TRBJ2-5	NA	TGTGCCAGTAGTATAGACACCAAGGGGACCCAGTACTTC	CASSIDTKGTQYF
TRBV14	NA	TRBJ1-1	many	TGTGCCAGCAGCCAAGAAGGGGACGGGAACACTGAAGCTTTCTTT	CASSQEGDGNTEAFF
TRBV29-1	NA	TRBJ2-1	few	TGCAGCGTCAAATTAGCGTATGAGCAGTTCTTC	CSVKLAYEQFF
TRBV6-6	TRBD2	TRBJ2-3	few	TGTGCCAGCAGTTACGCATCCGGGGGGACAGATACGCAGTATTTT	CASSYASGGTDTQYF